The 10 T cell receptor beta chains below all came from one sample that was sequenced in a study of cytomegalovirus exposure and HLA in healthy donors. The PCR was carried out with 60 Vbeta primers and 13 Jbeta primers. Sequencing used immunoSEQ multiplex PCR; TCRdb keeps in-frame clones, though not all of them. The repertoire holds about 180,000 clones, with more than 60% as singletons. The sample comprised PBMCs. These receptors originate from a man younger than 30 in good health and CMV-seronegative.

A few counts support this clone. CDR3 region: CSAFPGGGTEAFF. CDR3 sequence (DNA): TGCAGCGCCTTTCCGGGGGGCGGCACTGAAGCTTTCTTT. The V and J genes are TRBV29-1 and TRBJ1-1; D might be TRBD1 (6 bases). V was clipped by 7 bases and J by 4 bases, with 16 bases between them. CDR1 is SQVTM, CDR2 ANQGSEA, per germline. This CDR3 is built from 13 residues.

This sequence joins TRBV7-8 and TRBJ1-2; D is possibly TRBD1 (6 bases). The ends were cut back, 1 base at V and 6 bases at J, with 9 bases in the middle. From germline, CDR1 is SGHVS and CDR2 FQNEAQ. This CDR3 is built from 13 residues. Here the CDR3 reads CASSLDREDGYTF. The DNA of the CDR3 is TGTGCCAGCAGCTTAGACAGGGAAGATGGCTACACCTTC.

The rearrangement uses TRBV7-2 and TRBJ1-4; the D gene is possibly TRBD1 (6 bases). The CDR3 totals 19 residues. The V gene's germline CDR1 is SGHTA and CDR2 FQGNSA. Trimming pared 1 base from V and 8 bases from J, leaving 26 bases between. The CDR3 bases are TGTGCCAGCAGCTTAGTTTCGGGCCGTAGTGGAGGGGGGGACGAAAAACTGTTTTTT. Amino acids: CASSLVSGRSGGGDEKLFF.

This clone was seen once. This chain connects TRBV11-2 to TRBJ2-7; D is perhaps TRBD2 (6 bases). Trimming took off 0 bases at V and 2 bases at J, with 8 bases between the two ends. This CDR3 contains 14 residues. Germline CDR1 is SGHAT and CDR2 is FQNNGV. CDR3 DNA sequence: TGTGCCAGCAGCTTAGACAGGGAGGCCTACGAGCAGTACTTC. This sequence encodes CASSLDREAYEQYF.

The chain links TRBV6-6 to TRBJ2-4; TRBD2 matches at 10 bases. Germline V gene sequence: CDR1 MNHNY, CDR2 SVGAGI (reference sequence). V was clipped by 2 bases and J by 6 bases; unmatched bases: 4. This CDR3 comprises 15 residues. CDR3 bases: TGTGCCAGCAGTTACGTTCTAGCGGGGGCAAACATTCAGTACTTC. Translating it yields CASSYVLAGANIQYF.

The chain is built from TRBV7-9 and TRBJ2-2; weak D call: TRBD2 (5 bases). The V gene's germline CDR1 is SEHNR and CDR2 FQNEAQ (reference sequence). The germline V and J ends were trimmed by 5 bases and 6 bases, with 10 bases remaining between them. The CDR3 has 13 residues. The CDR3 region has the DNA TGTGCCAGCAGCCTTAGCGACGCCGGGGAGCTGTTTTTT. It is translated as CASSLSDAGELFF.

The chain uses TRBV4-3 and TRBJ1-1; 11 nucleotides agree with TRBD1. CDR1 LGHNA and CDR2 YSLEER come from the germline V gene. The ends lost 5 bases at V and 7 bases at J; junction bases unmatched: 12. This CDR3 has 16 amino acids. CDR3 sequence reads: CASSAFGQGALGEAFF. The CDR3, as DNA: TGCGCCAGCAGCGCCTTTGGACAGGGGGCTTTGGGTGAAGCTTTCTTT.

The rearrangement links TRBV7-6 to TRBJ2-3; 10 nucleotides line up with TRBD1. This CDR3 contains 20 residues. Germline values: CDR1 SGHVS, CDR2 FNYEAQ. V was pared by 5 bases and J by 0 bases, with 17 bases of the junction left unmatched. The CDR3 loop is CASSPRQGARRSSSTDTQYF. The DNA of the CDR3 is TGTGCCAGCAGCCCCCGACAGGGGGCGAGGCGGTCCTCTAGCACAGATACGCAGTATTTT.

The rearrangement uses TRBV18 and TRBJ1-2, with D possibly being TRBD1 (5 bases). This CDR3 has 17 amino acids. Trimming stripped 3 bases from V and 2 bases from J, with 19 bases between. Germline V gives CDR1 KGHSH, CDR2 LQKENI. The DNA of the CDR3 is TGTGCCAGCTCACCCGCGAGACAGCTGGTGGGGAACTATGGCTACACCTTC. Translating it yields CASSPARQLVGNYGYTF.

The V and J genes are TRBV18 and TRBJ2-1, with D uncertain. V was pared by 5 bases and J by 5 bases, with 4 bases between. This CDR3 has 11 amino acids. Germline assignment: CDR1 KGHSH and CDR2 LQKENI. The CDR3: CASSGHNEQFF. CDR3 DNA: TGTGCCAGCTCAGGGCACAATGAGCAGTTCTTC.